This is a list of T cell receptor beta chains from one sample in a study of T cell repertoires in cytomegalovirus infection. TCRdb independently ran MiXCR on the reads; one entry per CDR3 protein. The sample holds 130,000 or so distinct CDR3 sequences, 5.5% to 8% seen once. Sequencing input: PBMCs. These receptors all stem from a human donor in good health (CMV status not recorded). Some clones in this sample may be carry-over from other donors' samples. Each CDR3 is given with its conserved first and last residue. A D gene is named only where the DNA matches it firmly. Rows give clone size only sometimes, using once, few, many, or a class for an expanded clone.

CDR3 protein: CSARDGGRLGSTDTQYF
CDR3 DNA: TGCAGTGCTAGAGATGGAGGCAGGTTGGGTAGCACAGATACGCAGTATTTT
V gene: TRBV20-1
D gene: .
J gene: TRBJ2-3
clone size: .

CDR3 protein: CASSLYGPSGNEQFF
CDR3 DNA: TGTGCCAGCAGCTTATATGGGCCTAGCGGTAATGAGCAGTTCTTC
V gene: TRBV7-2
D gene: TRBD2
J gene: TRBJ2-1
clone size: many

CDR3 protein: CASSGTSGGEGELFF
CDR3 DNA: TGTGCCAGTTCCGGGACTAGCGGGGGGGAGGGGGAGCTGTTTTTT
V gene: TRBV7-2
D gene: TRBD2
J gene: TRBJ2-2
clone size: many

CDR3 protein: CASSSWGVDTEAFF
CDR3 DNA: TGTGCCAGCAGTTCTTGGGGGGTAGACACTGAAGCTTTCTTT
V gene: TRBV6-2/TRBV6-3
D gene: .
J gene: TRBJ1-1
clone size: many

CDR3 protein: CASSQDRDNEQFF
CDR3 DNA: TGTGCCAGCAGCCAAGATCGGGACAATGAGCAGTTCTTC
V gene: TRBV4-2
D gene: .
J gene: TRBJ2-1
clone size: many

CDR3 protein: CASSSIWRYGYTF
CDR3 DNA: TGTGCCAGTAGTAGCATTTGGCGCTATGGCTACACCTTC
V gene: TRBV19
D gene: .
J gene: TRBJ1-2
clone size: many

CDR3 protein: CASLRTLTGGKGGEQYF
CDR3 DNA: TGTGCCAGCCTACGGACCCTTACAGGGGGAAAAGGGGGAGAGCAGTACTTC
V gene: TRBV12-3/TRBV12-4
D gene: TRBD1
J gene: TRBJ2-7
clone size: many

CDR3 protein: CASSYSSWGRDEQYF
CDR3 DNA: TGTGCCAGCAGTTACTCGTCCTGGGGAAGAGACGAGCAGTACTTC
V gene: TRBV6-5
D gene: .
J gene: TRBJ2-7
clone size: many

CDR3 protein: CASSPPGTGDQPQHF
CDR3 DNA: TGTGCCAGCAGCCCCCCCGGGACAGGGGATCAGCCCCAGCATTTT
V gene: TRBV7-8
D gene: TRBD1
J gene: TRBJ1-5
clone size: many

CDR3 protein: CSARPTSGGLGDTQYF
CDR3 DNA: TGCAGTGCTAGACCGACTAGCGGGGGGTTGGGAGATACGCAGTATTTT
V gene: TRBV20-1
D gene: TRBD2
J gene: TRBJ2-3
clone size: few

CDR3 protein: CASSLAGVENSPLHF
CDR3 DNA: TGTGCCAGCAGCTTAGCGGGGGTGGAGAATTCACCCCTCCACTTT
V gene: TRBV7-2
D gene: .
J gene: TRBJ1-6
clone size: many

CDR3 protein: CASSLLGQGSSTDTQYF
CDR3 DNA: TGCGCCAGCAGCCTTCTTGGACAGGGCTCAAGCACAGATACGCAGTATTTT
V gene: TRBV5-1
D gene: TRBD1
J gene: TRBJ2-3
clone size: .

CDR3 protein: CASSFYGSNYNEQFF
CDR3 DNA: TGTGCCAGCAGCTTCTATGGGAGTAACTACAATGAGCAGTTCTTC
V gene: TRBV7-3
D gene: .
J gene: TRBJ2-1
clone size: many

CDR3 protein: CASSEKETQYF
CDR3 DNA: TGTGCCAGCAGTGAAAAAGAGACCCAGTACTTC
V gene: TRBV2
D gene: .
J gene: TRBJ2-5
clone size: many

CDR3 protein: CTSRSGGSDTQYF
CDR3 DNA: TGTACCAGCAGGTCAGGGGGGTCAGATACGCAGTATTTT
V gene: TRBV7-2
D gene: .
J gene: TRBJ2-3
clone size: .

CDR3 protein: CASSSLTVKTYEQYF
CDR3 DNA: TGTGCCAGCAGCTCTCTGACAGTCAAAACCTACGAGCAGTACTTC
V gene: TRBV7-9
D gene: .
J gene: TRBJ2-7
clone size: many

CDR3 protein: CASTWTGGSRDTEAFF
CDR3 DNA: TGTGCCAGCACCTGGACAGGGGGCTCTAGGGACACTGAAGCTTTCTTT
V gene: TRBV6-4
D gene: TRBD1
J gene: TRBJ1-1
clone size: few

CDR3 protein: CASSQGFQGIVEKLFF
CDR3 DNA: TGTGCCAGCAGCCAAGGCTTCCAGGGAATAGTTGAAAAACTGTTTTTT
V gene: TRBV14
D gene: .
J gene: TRBJ1-4
clone size: many

CDR3 protein: CASSLGGSNEQFF
CDR3 DNA: TGTGCCAGCAGCTTAGGAGGGAGCAATGAGCAGTTCTTC
V gene: TRBV11-2
D gene: .
J gene: TRBJ2-1
clone size: few

CDR3 protein: CASAERQGPYGLFF
CDR3 DNA: TGTGCCAGCGCGGAACGACAGGGTCCGTACGGATTGTTCTTC
V gene: TRBV18
D gene: TRBD1
J gene: TRBJ2-1
clone size: few

CDR3 protein: CASSEFSAGRYEQFF
CDR3 DNA: TGTGCCAGCAGTGAATTCTCAGCGGGACGCTATGAGCAGTTCTTC
V gene: TRBV25-1
D gene: TRBD2
J gene: TRBJ2-1
clone size: few

CDR3 protein: CASSWTSGGANEQYF
CDR3 DNA: TGTGCCAGCAGCTGGACTAGCGGGGGGGCGAACGAGCAGTACTTC
V gene: TRBV7-2
D gene: TRBD2
J gene: TRBJ2-7
clone size: many

CDR3 protein: CASSRQGANSPLHF
CDR3 DNA: TGTGCCAGCAGCAGACAGGGGGCAAATTCACCCCTCCACTTT
V gene: TRBV11-2
D gene: TRBD1
J gene: TRBJ1-6
clone size: few

CDR3 protein: CASSSSRGSPYGYTF
CDR3 DNA: TGTGCCAGCAGCTCGTCCCGGGGTTCCCCCTATGGCTACACCTTC
V gene: TRBV7-2
D gene: .
J gene: TRBJ1-2
clone size: .

CDR3 protein: CASSHIGDTNTEAFF
CDR3 DNA: TGTGCCAGCAGCCACATCGGGGACACCAACACTGAAGCTTTCTTT
V gene: TRBV14
D gene: .
J gene: TRBJ1-1
clone size: many

CDR3 protein: CASSARAVSNSPLHF
CDR3 DNA: TGTGCCAGCAGTGCTCGGGCAGTCTCTAATTCACCCCTCCACTTT
V gene: TRBV2
D gene: .
J gene: TRBJ1-6
clone size: few

CDR3 protein: CASSSNPDRGYTF
CDR3 DNA: TGTGCCAGCAGCTCTAACCCCGATCGAGGCTACACCTTC
V gene: TRBV28
D gene: .
J gene: TRBJ1-2
clone size: few

CDR3 protein: CASSLQARDTQYF
CDR3 DNA: TGTGCCAGCAGCTTACAGGCCCGGGATACGCAGTATTTT
V gene: TRBV7-2
D gene: .
J gene: TRBJ2-3
clone size: few

CDR3 protein: CASSVGRGEGAFF
CDR3 DNA: TGTGCCAGCAGCGTGGGGCGCGGGGAGGGAGCTTTCTTT
V gene: TRBV7-2
D gene: .
J gene: TRBJ1-1
clone size: many

CDR3 protein: CASSQPAGTGDSPLHF
CDR3 DNA: TGTGCCAGCAGCCAACCCGCCGGGACAGGCGATTCACCCCTCCACTTT
V gene: TRBV4-2
D gene: TRBD1
J gene: TRBJ1-6
clone size: many

CDR3 protein: CSARDRGPRNSPLHF
CDR3 DNA: TGCAGTGCTAGAGACAGGGGGCCCAGGAATTCACCCCTCCACTTT
V gene: TRBV20-1
D gene: TRBD1
J gene: TRBJ1-6
clone size: many

CDR3 protein: CASSSRGGRDEQFF
CDR3 DNA: TGTGCCAGCAGTTCCAGGGGGGGGAGAGATGAGCAGTTCTTC
V gene: TRBV7-6
D gene: .
J gene: TRBJ2-1
clone size: few

CDR3 protein: CSARDPSGGVPADTQYF
CDR3 DNA: TGCAGTGCTAGAGATCCGAGCGGGGGGGTCCCAGCTGATACGCAGTATTTT
V gene: TRBV20-1
D gene: TRBD2
J gene: TRBJ2-3
clone size: many

CDR3 protein: CASNTAGSSYNEQFF
CDR3 DNA: TGTGCCAGCAACACGGCGGGAAGCTCCTACAATGAGCAGTTCTTC
V gene: TRBV6-2/TRBV6-3
D gene: .
J gene: TRBJ2-1
clone size: many

CDR3 protein: CASSQLGGAYNEQFF
CDR3 DNA: TGTGCCAGCAGCCAATTAGGGGGCGCCTACAATGAGCAGTTCTTC
V gene: TRBV7-9
D gene: TRBD1
J gene: TRBJ2-1
clone size: many

CDR3 protein: CASRPSGVGNTEAFF
CDR3 DNA: TGTGCCAGCAGGCCCTCAGGGGTCGGGAACACTGAAGCTTTCTTT
V gene: TRBV12-3/TRBV12-4
D gene: .
J gene: TRBJ1-1
clone size: many

CDR3 protein: CASRREGASYEQYF
CDR3 DNA: TGTGCCAGCAGAAGAGAGGGGGCATCCTACGAGCAGTACTTC
V gene: TRBV2
D gene: TRBD1
J gene: TRBJ2-7
clone size: many

CDR3 protein: CATSKSGGSLEQYF
CDR3 DNA: TGTGCCACCAGCAAGAGCGGGGGATCCCTCGAGCAGTACTTC
V gene: TRBV15
D gene: TRBD2
J gene: TRBJ2-7
clone size: many

CDR3 protein: CASSSEGMGYTF
CDR3 DNA: TGTGCCAGCAGCTCCGAGGGTATGGGCTACACCTTC
V gene: TRBV11-2
D gene: .
J gene: TRBJ1-2
clone size: few

CDR3 protein: CASSDLTGLGDSPLHF
CDR3 DNA: TGTGCCAGCAGTGATCTTACGGGACTAGGAGATTCACCCCTCCACTTT
V gene: TRBV25-1
D gene: .
J gene: TRBJ1-6
clone size: many

CDR3 protein: CASSPYGGQGVGGYTF
CDR3 DNA: TGTGCCAGCAGCCCATATGGGGGACAGGGTGTGGGTGGCTACACCTTC
V gene: TRBV7-2
D gene: TRBD1
J gene: TRBJ1-2
clone size: many

CDR3 protein: CASSENGAKNTEAFF
CDR3 DNA: TGTGCCAGCAGTGAAAATGGGGCTAAGAACACTGAAGCTTTCTTT
V gene: TRBV2
D gene: .
J gene: TRBJ1-1
clone size: few

CDR3 protein: CASSSRGLNGGPILNTEAFF
CDR3 DNA: TGTGCCAGCAGTTCGAGGGGGCTAAATGGGGGGCCGATATTGAACACTGAAGCTTTCTTT
V gene: TRBV27
D gene: TRBD1
J gene: TRBJ1-1
clone size: .